A single sample gave rise to the 8 T cell receptor beta chains below, sequenced in a study of T-cell memory formation after mild COVID-19 (dated by TCRdb to the early 2020s). To prepare the library, 5' RACE was applied. Sequencer: Illumina NovaSeq 6000. The public sequencing data were trimmed at Q25 with fastp and processed into clonotypes with MiXCR by TCRdb, which kept only in-frame beta chains. Every distinct CDR3 protein forms one entry, paired with its most common genes and DNA. Across this sample there are approximately 560,000 distinct CDR3 sequences, with 17% seen only once. The ten largest make up 8.1% of the sample. Sequenced: PBMCs or a T cell subset sorted from them (not recorded which). These receptors originate from an adult woman who had mild COVID-19 (a few samples of this study predate the infection). The sample titles of this study are shuffled in the database, so cell type and time point are left out; the donor was told from shared clones.

This clonotype was seen a few times. The chain carries TRBV7-2 and TRBJ2-7; 8 bases map to TRBD2. After removal of 2 bases from V and 6 bases from J, the junction contained 12 bases not matched to a gene. The CDR3 contains 16 residues. Germline loops: CDR1 SGHTA, CDR2 FQGNSA. CDR3 in amino acids: CASSLSGTSFSGEQYF. CDR3 nucleotide sequence: TGTGCCAGCAGCTTATCCGGGACTAGTTTCTCTGGCGAGCAGTACTTC. The variable domain in full, completed from reference TRBV7-2 and TRBJ2-7, reads GAGVSQSPSNKVTEKGKDVELRCDPISGHTALYWYRQSLGQGLEFLIYFQGNSAPDKSGLPSDRFSAERTGGSVSTLTIQRTQQEDSAVYLCASSLSGTSFSGEQYFGPGTRLTVT.

This clonotype came up a few times. This chain uses TRBV20-1 with TRBJ1-2; the D gene is possibly TRBD1 (5 bases). The germline V gene encodes CDR1 DFQATT and CDR2 SNEGSKA (reference sequence). Trimming cost V 1 base and J 6 bases, with 9 bases left between them. The CDR3 has 12 residues. The chain's CDR3 is CSARGGVDGYTF. The CDR3, as DNA: TGCAGTGCTAGAGGAGGGGTAGATGGCTACACCTTC.

Only a few counts were recorded for this clonotype. The chain uses TRBV2 and TRBJ1-1, with D possibly being TRBD1 (5 bases). Trimming took 9 bases from V and 2 from J, leaving 13 bases between them. The CDR3 loop spans 13 amino acids. Germline CDR1 reads SNHLY; CDR2 reads FYNNEI. CDR3 sequence: CASERDRNTEAFF. The CDR3, as DNA: TGTGCCAGTGAGAGGGACCGAAACACTGAAGCTTTCTTT.

There are many counts of this clonotype. The chain employs TRBV12-3 or TRBV12-4 and TRBJ2-5; D is uncertain. This CDR3 contains 16 residues. Trimming took off 0 bases at V and 5 bases at J, with 16 bases between the two ends. CDR3 protein: CASSLARSLRRETQYF. CDR3 DNA sequence: TGTGCCAGCAGTTTAGCGCGGTCCCTCCGTCGGGAGACCCAGTACTTC.

The rearrangement links TRBV7-9 to TRBJ2-5; weak D call: TRBD1 (6 bases). The length of the CDR3 is 18 residues. Germline CDR1 and CDR2: SEHNR and FQNEAQ (reference sequence). With 0 bases removed from V and 5 bases from J, the gap between germline ends came to 22 bases. The CDR3 loop reads CASSLASGHRKTGETQYF. The CDR3 coding sequence is TGTGCCAGCAGCTTAGCCTCGGGACACAGGAAGACGGGGGAGACCCAGTACTTC.

This clonotype was seen only a few times. The chain employs TRBV30 and TRBJ1-2; D unresolved. Germline V lookup: CDR1 GTSNPN, CDR2 SVGIG (reference sequence). The CDR3 extends over 12 amino acids. V dropped 1 base and J dropped 3 bases, with 6 bases sitting between them. CDR3: CAWSAGDYGYTF. The CDR3 nucleotides read TGTGCCTGGAGTGCCGGGGACTATGGCTACACCTTC.

This clonotype was counted ten times or more. V is TRBV7-2 and J is TRBJ2-1; 7 positions agree with TRBD2. The CDR3 covers 16 residues. Trimming took 5 bases from V and 9 from J; bases not matched to a gene: 16. Looked up from germline, CDR1 is SGHTA and CDR2 is FQGNSA. The CDR3 sequence: CASSPKEGVRTSEQFF. In DNA form, the CDR3 reads TGTGCCAGCAGCCCCAAGGAAGGGGTTCGGACTAGTGAGCAGTTCTTC.

The chain recombines TRBV19 with TRBJ1-4, with 7 bases matching TRBD1. Per germline, CDR1 LNHDA and CDR2 SQIVND (reference sequence). The CDR3 loop spans 14 amino acids. V dropped 6 bases and J dropped 8; count of bases not matched to a gene: 9. This chain's CDR3 is CASRAQGRGEKLFF. CDR3 in DNA: TGTGCCAGTAGGGCACAGGGGAGAGGAGAAAAACTGTTTTTT. Looking up the rest from reference TRBV19 and TRBJ1-4 gives the full variable domain: DGGITQSPKYLFRKEGQNVTLSCEQNLNHDAMYWYRQDPGQGLRLIYYSQIVNDFQKGDIAEGYSVSREKKESFPLTVTSAQKNPTAFYLCASRAQGRGEKLFFGSGTQLSVL.